A selection of T cell receptor beta chains follows, all from one sample in a study of Ad26.COV2.S vaccination and SARS-CoV-2 variants. The method was immunoSEQ multiplex PCR; TCRdb's version includes in-frame clones alone and lacks a portion of them. The data show more than 250,000 clones, with roughly 86% seen just once and approximately 3.3% held by the top ten. Here the sequenced sample was peripheral blood, taken in a trial of Ad26.COV2.S vaccine versus placebo. The receptors derive from a person between 18 and 65 years old who received the Ad26.COV2.S COVID-19 vaccine or a placebo. The CDR3 runs from the conserved cysteine through the conserved F or W. The D gene is left open where the match is weak. Some rows have no size entry. The others give once, few or many, or a class for an expanded clone.

d_gene	j_gene	v_gene	abundance	CDR3nt	CDR3aa
-	TRBJ1-2	TRBV19	-	TGTGCCAGTAGTACCGGCGGTACAGGGAACTATGGCTACACCTTC	CASSTGGTGNYGYTF
-	TRBJ2-1	TRBV9	-	TGTGCCAGCAGCCCCCGGGCTGGGACCTACAATGAGCAGTTCTTC	CASSPRAGTYNEQFF
TRBD1	TRBJ2-5	TRBV3-1/TRBV3-2	-	TGTGCCAGCAGCCAAGTGTCGGCTTGGTGGGGACAGGGAGTCGGAGAGACCCAGTACTTC	CASSQVSAWWGQGVGETQYF
-	TRBJ1-2	TRBV30	-	TGTGCCTGGGTACAGGGAAACTATGGCTACACCTTC	CAWVQGNYGYTF
-	TRBJ2-7	TRBV5-1	-	TGCGCCAGCAGCTTGCAGGGCGCCGAGCAGTACTTC	CASSLQGAEQYF
-	TRBJ1-2	TRBV5-6	-	TGTGCCAGCAGCTTAAGACGAACCAGTCCAATTTATGGCTACACCTTC	CASSLRRTSPIYGYTF
-	TRBJ2-3	TRBV7-2	-	TGTGCCAGCTCCCCAGGAACTGGTTGGGATACGCAGTATTTT	CASSPGTGWDTQYF
-	TRBJ2-7	TRBV18	-	TGTGCCAGCTCACCGTCGAGCGGAAGTTCCTACGAGCAGTACTTC	CASSPSSGSSYEQYF
TRBD1	TRBJ2-7	TRBV15	-	TGTGCCACCAGCGCCCCGACAGGGAATAATTACGAGCAGTACTTC	CATSAPTGNNYEQYF
-	TRBJ1-2	TRBV30	-	TGTGCCTCCGCCGAAGGGGCCGGGCACTATGGCTACACCTTC	CASAEGAGHYGYTF
TRBD2	TRBJ2-3	TRBV2	-	TGTGCCAGCAGGGTCTCCGGGACTAGCGGGAGTCCAGATACGCAGTATTTT	CASRVSGTSGSPDTQYF
TRBD1	TRBJ1-1	TRBV5-1	-	TGCGCCAGCAGCTTGACGGCAGGGGGCATGGGCACTGAAGCTTTCTTT	CASSLTAGGMGTEAFF
-	TRBJ2-7	TRBV5-5	-	TGTGCCAGCAGCCCGCAGGGACGCTACGAGCAGTACTTC	CASSPQGRYEQYF
TRBD1	TRBJ1-6	TRBV5-5	-	TGTGCCAGCAGCTTCACGGGACAGGGGGATTCACCCCTCCACTTT	CASSFTGQGDSPLHF
-	TRBJ2-5	TRBV7-3	-	TGTGCCAGCAGCTTATTTAGTCAAGAGACCCAGTACTTC	CASSLFSQETQYF
-	TRBJ2-5	TRBV18	-	TGTGCCAGCTCACGGGAGTTGGGGCAAGAGACCCAGTACTTC	CASSRELGQETQYF
TRBD2	TRBJ2-4	TRBV5-5	-	TGTGCCAGCAGCTGGGGACTAGCGGGAGCGGATGGCAAAAACATTCAGTACTTC	CASSWGLAGADGKNIQYF
-	TRBJ2-3	TRBV24-1	-	TGTGCCACCAGTGATCGCGGGGCGGGCACAGATACGCAGTATTTT	CATSDRGAGTDTQYF
TRBD2	TRBJ2-1	TRBV6-5	-	TGTGCCAGCAGTTCGTTAGCGGGGGGAAACAATGAGCAGTTCTTC	CASSSLAGGNNEQFF
-	TRBJ2-1	TRBV7-9	-	TGTGCCAGCAGCTTAGTGTCGGGCCAGATCAATGAGCAGTTCTTC	CASSLVSGQINEQFF
TRBD1	TRBJ2-2	TRBV7-6	-	TGTGCCAGCAGCCCTGGGGGACAGCTCGGTCCCGGGGAGCTGTTTTTT	CASSPGGQLGPGELFF
TRBD1	TRBJ2-5	TRBV5-5	-	TGTGCCAGCAGTTTACAACAGGGGGTCCAAGAGACCCAGTACTTC	CASSLQQGVQETQYF
-	TRBJ1-4	TRBV12-3/TRBV12-4	-	TGTGCCAGCAGGCAGGAAGGTCAACTGTTTTTT	CASRQEGQLFF
TRBD1	TRBJ1-5	TRBV28	-	TGTGCCAGCAGAGGGGGGACAGGGAGGAGAAATCAGCCCCAGCATTTT	CASRGGTGRRNQPQHF
TRBD2	TRBJ2-7	TRBV7-9	-	TGTGCCAGCAGCTTAGCCCCTGGACTAGCGGGGGCCTCCTACGAGCAGTACTTC	CASSLAPGLAGASYEQYF
TRBD2	TRBJ2-4	TRBV15	-	TGTGCCACCAGCAGAGTAGGCGGGAGTTGGGACCCGGCCAAAAACATTCAGTACTTC	CATSRVGGSWDPAKNIQYF
-	TRBJ2-7	TRBV12-3/TRBV12-4	-	TGTGCCAGCAGTTTAGGTTTCTACGAGCAGTACTTC	CASSLGFYEQYF
-	TRBJ2-5	TRBV5-1	once	TGCGCCAGCAGTCCCGGATCCCTACAAGAGACCCAGTACTTC	CASSPGSLQETQYF
TRBD2	TRBJ2-5	TRBV7-9	-	TGTGCCAGCAGCACCGGACTAGCGGGACCTGGGGAGACCCAGTACTTC	CASSTGLAGPGETQYF
TRBD1	TRBJ2-7	TRBV29-1	-	TGCAGCGCCGCCCGACAGGGGGCTTCCGAGCAGTACTTC	CSAARQGASEQYF
-	TRBJ1-1	TRBV19	-	TGTGCCAGTAGTATAGCCCTCGGGGGGCTAACTGAAGCTTTCTTT	CASSIALGGLTEAFF
TRBD1	TRBJ1-1	TRBV7-2	-	TGTGCCAGCAGCCTACAGGGGGACACTGAAGCTTTCTTT	CASSLQGDTEAFF
-	TRBJ1-2	TRBV29-1	-	TGCAGCGTTGAGGGGGGAAACAGCGTCTATGGCTACACCTTC	CSVEGGNSVYGYTF
-	TRBJ2-1	TRBV9	-	TGTGCCAGCAGCGTAGAGCCCCGGACGGGCAATGAGCAGTTCTTC	CASSVEPRTGNEQFF
TRBD1	TRBJ1-5	TRBV6-2/TRBV6-3	-	TGTGCCAGCAGTTACTACTGGACAGGGCGTCAGCCCCAGCATTTT	CASSYYWTGRQPQHF
-	TRBJ1-6	TRBV28	-	TGTGCCAGCGTAGGCTTGACGAATTCACCCCTCCACTTT	CASVGLTNSPLHF
-	TRBJ1-4	TRBV24-1	-	TGTGCCACCAGTGATTTGCAAATGGTCGAGGAGAATGAAAAACTGTTTTTT	CATSDLQMVEENEKLFF
-	TRBJ2-1	TRBV10-3	-	TGTGCCATCAGGGAAGGGGGAAGGACCTACAATGAGCAGTTCTTC	CAIREGGRTYNEQFF
-	TRBJ2-5	TRBV28	-	TGTGCCAGCAGTGCCCCCCGACAGGTTCGAGAGACCCAGTACTTC	CASSAPRQVRETQYF
TRBD1	TRBJ1-2	TRBV5-1	-	TGCGCCAGCAGCCCTGGACAGGGCTTCTACTATGGCTACACCTTC	CASSPGQGFYYGYTF
TRBD1	TRBJ1-4	TRBV6-5	-	TGTGCCAGCACCCAGACAGGGCGGGCGGAAAAACTGTTTTTT	CASTQTGRAEKLFF
-	TRBJ1-2	TRBV11-1	once	TGTGCCAGCAGCAATCGAGGGTTCAAGGACTATGGCTACACCTTC	CASSNRGFKDYGYTF